A single T cell receptor beta chain is shown here with its context. Its specific antigen is unknown. Base qualities are not recorded, but no much larger clone differs from it by a single base. This specimen comes from a study of early T cells in non-severe SARS-CoV-2 infection (TCRdb year 2021). Regarding the research as a whole: Bulk RNA from unsorted whole blood was used for TCR sequencing, so alpha and beta chains could not be paired. Summary of the overall study and its limitations: VDJdb matching was skewed toward anti-spike CD8 responses, so virus-specific expansions were likely underestimated and private and CD4 specificities were missed.

Set within a cohort of healthcare workers in London, UK, this nested case-control study involved weekly PCR testing of nasopharyngeal swabs along with blood sampling. Between 23 and 31 March 2020, the week of the UK lockdown, healthcare workers were enrolled and then followed up weekly for as long as 16 weeks. Library generation was performed with 5' RACE. Sequencing used a NextSeq 500. The TCR library protocol attached unique molecular identifiers to individual cDNA molecules to correct for sequencing error and PCR bias. Both TCR alpha and beta chains were sequenced, and tight co-correlation was observed between alpha and beta sequence abundances in each sample. As for how the authors treated the data: Decombinator V4 was used to annotate the V gene, J gene and CDR3 of the TCR sequences. Expanded TCRs were defined as changing significantly between any two time points under a Poisson model with p below 0.0001. Abundances of TCRs were expressed as counts per million after normalisation to the total number of TCRs sequenced in each sample. MAIT TCRs were defined by TRAV1-2 paired with TRAJ12, TRAJ20 or TRAJ33, and iNKT TCRs by TRAV10 paired with TRAJ18. VDJdb, accessed 1 November 2021, was searched for CMV, EBV and SARS-CoV-2 annotated TCRs, excluding TCRs annotated for multiple antigens. The raw public data were reprocessed by TCRdb itself: fastp quality trimming at Q25, MiXCR clonotype calling, in-frame beta chains only. Each record represents a unique CDR3 protein, reported with the most common genes and DNA among its rows. TCRdb's processing, not the authors' own work, is the source of the V and J calls. The sample has roughly 80,000 distinct CDR3 sequences on record, about 14% of them singletons. Together, the top ten hold 3% of the sample.

The CDR3 holds 14 amino acids from the cysteine to the phenylalanine. Only the CDR3 portion is preserved as DNA: 42 bases, with reading frame beginning at the first base. Trimming takes 6 bases from V and 2 bases from J, and the germline ends sit 11 bases apart. The chain is made from TRBV12-3 or TRBV12-4 and TRBJ2-1; perhaps TRBD1 is the D gene, with 6 bases matching. This clonotype was obtained from an adult who was a healthcare worker with PCR-confirmed SARS-CoV-2 infection or an uninfected control (not recorded which). Sequenced material: whole blood. Read as DNA, the sequence is TGTGCCAGCAGCGACAGGAAAACCTACAATGAGCAGTTCTTC. Its protein reads: CASSDRKTYNEQFF.